Presented here are 26 T cell receptor beta chains from one specimen sequenced in a study of T-cell reconstitution after alpha-beta-depleted transplantation in children. This sample's TCRbeta library carried unique molecular identifier barcodes. One entry per CDR3 protein, called by TCRdb with MiXCR from the PCR reads. The table records 700,000 to 950,000 distinct CDR3 sequences, roughly 16% of them present only once. The material was PBMCs, mostly from graft donor cells, obtained 360 days after TCRalphabeta/CD19-depleted stem cell transplant. These receptor sequences come from a male patient between 10 and 17 years old who had a stem cell transplant for acute lymphoblastic leukemia, so the T cells may come from the graft donor.

The V call is TRBV5-1, the J call TRBJ2-5, with 7 nucleotides matching TRBD2. V shed 0 bases, J shed 1 base, and the junction held 9 bases outside the gene matches. Germline values: CDR1 SGHRS, CDR2 YFSETQ. The CDR3 length is 17 residues. The CDR3 region has the DNA TGCGCCAGCAGCTTGGGTGGTAGGGGAGGGCTCCAAGAGACCCAGTACTTC. Translating gives CASSLGGRGGLQETQYF.

The chain combines TRBV6-1 with TRBJ2-7, with D hard to call. CDR1 is MNHNS, CDR2 SASEGT, per germline. CDR3 length: 13 residues. The germline V and J ends were trimmed by 4 bases and 5 bases, with 12 bases remaining between them. CDR3 DNA sequence: TGTGCCAGCAGTGCAAATGGGTTTAACGAGCAGTACTTC. Translating gives CASSANGFNEQYF.

V usage is TRBV29-1 and J usage is TRBJ1-2; D not resolved. The CDR3 has 8 amino acids. CDR1 and CDR2 from the germline V gene are SQVTM and ANQGSEA. The germline V and J ends were trimmed by 3 bases and 7 bases, with 0 bases remaining between them. CDR3 protein: CSVDGYTF. In DNA form, the CDR3 reads TGCAGCGTTGATGGCTACACCTTC. Filled out from reference TRBV29-1 and TRBJ1-2, the complete variable domain reads SAVISQKPSRDICQRGTSLTIQCQVDSQVTMMFWYRQQPGQSLTLIATANQGSEATYESGFVIDKFPISRPNLTFSTLTVSNMSPEDSSIYLCSVDGYTFGSGTRLTVV.

This clonotype was recorded at least ten times. The chain links TRBV9 to TRBJ2-4, with a tentative D call TRBD2 (5 bases). V lost 3 bases and J lost 2, with 9 bases in between. Germline V CDR1 and CDR2: SGDLS, YYNGEE. CDR3 length: 14 amino acids. The CDR3 here is CASSGTTTKNIQYF. The DNA of the CDR3 is TGTGCCAGCAGCGGCACGACTACCAAAAACATTCAGTACTTC.

The chain has TRBV5-1 and TRBJ2-1; 7 bases are a match to TRBD2. The germline V gene has CDR1 SGHRS and CDR2 YFSETQ. Unmatched junction bases numbered 6, after V lost 5 bases and J lost 4 bases. This CDR3 region has 14 residues. CDR3 bases: TGCGCCAGCAGTGGGGGAGGGCGGTACAATGAGCAGTTCTTC. This codes for CASSGGGRYNEQFF. Using reference TRBV5-1 and TRBJ2-1 for the parts outside the CDR3, the full variable domain is KAGVTQTPRYLIKTRGQQVTLSCSPISGHRSVSWYQQTPGQGLQFLFEYFSETQRNKGNFPGRFSGRQFSNSRSEMNVSTLELGDSALYLCASSGGGRYNEQFFGPGTRLTVL.

The rearrangement joins TRBV12-3 or TRBV12-4 to TRBJ2-2, with TRBD1 identical over 7 bases. The trim removed 8 bases at V and 7 bases at J, leaving 7 bases unmatched. The CDR3 consists of 13 residues. As DNA, the CDR3 is TGTGCCAGCGGCAAGGGGGCCGACGGGGAGCTGTTTTTT. This gives the protein CASGKGADGELFF.

V gene TRBV28 combines with J gene TRBJ2-5, with 10 bases fitting TRBD1. The V segment lost 2 bases and the J segment 8 bases; nucleotides outside the gene matches: 5. From germline, CDR1 is MDHEN and CDR2 SYDVKM. This CDR3 comprises 14 residues. CDR3 coding DNA: TGTGCCAGCAGTTTAGCAGGACAGGGGGGAACCCAGTACTTC. This translates into CASSLAGQGGTQYF.

This clonotype was seen repeatedly, ten times or more. The chain links TRBV27 to TRBJ2-7, with unresolved D. This CDR3 is built from 14 residues. The germline gives CDR1 MNHEY, CDR2 SMNVEV (reference sequence). V was clipped by 2 bases and J by 0 bases, with 8 bases between them. Here the CDR3 reads CASSLLGASYEQYF. The CDR3 region has the DNA TGTGCCAGCAGTTTACTAGGAGCCTCCTACGAGCAGTACTTC.

The chain carries TRBV2 and TRBJ2-7; D unresolved. Germline CDR1 and CDR2: SNHLY and FYNNEI. This CDR3 spans 14 amino acids. V lost 5 bases and J 3 bases, leaving 14 bases between the germline ends. This CDR3 is CASSRLDLGYEQYF. Written as DNA, the CDR3 is TGTGCCAGCAGTCGTCTAGATCTGGGCTACGAGCAGTACTTC. Filled out from reference TRBV2 and TRBJ2-7, the complete variable domain reads EPEVTQTPSHQVTQMGQEVILRCVPISNHLYFYWYRQILGQKVEFLVSFYNNEISEKSEIFDDQFSVERPDGSNFTLKIRSTKLEDSAMYFCASSRLDLGYEQYFGPGTRLTVT.

V usage is TRBV20-1 and J usage is TRBJ1-2; 9 bases line up with TRBD1. The germline gives CDR1 DFQATT, CDR2 SNEGSKA (reference sequence). The ends lost 2 bases at V and 4 bases at J; junction bases unmatched: 8. The CDR3 contains 15 residues. CDR3 in amino acids: CSARRDRVWGYGYTF. As DNA, the CDR3 is TGCAGTGCTAGACGGGACAGGGTTTGGGGCTATGGCTACACCTTC.

The rearrangement joins TRBV5-1 to TRBJ2-3, with 12 bases aligning to TRBD2. Looked up from germline, CDR1 is SGHRS and CDR2 is YFSETQ. The CDR3 has 17 amino acids. V gave up 2 bases and J gave up 4 bases; unmatched junction bases: 8. The CDR3, as DNA: TGCGCCAGCAGCTTAACCGGACTAGCGGGAATTCCAGATACGCAGTATTTT. Translation: CASSLTGLAGIPDTQYF.

The rearrangement uses TRBV4-1 and TRBJ2-5, with D perhaps assigned TRBD1 or TRBD2 (5 bases each). The germline gives CDR1 MGHRA, CDR2 YSYEKL. Trimming removed 4 bases at V and 8 bases at J, with 20 bases between. The CDR3 covers 15 residues. The CDR3 nucleotides are TGCGCCAGCAGCCGCACCGGGACCCCTCTGGGAACCCAGTACTTC. Protein: CASSRTGTPLGTQYF.

Only a few counts were recorded for this clonotype. V is TRBV5-1 and J is TRBJ2-3; 14 bases match TRBD2. The V segment lost 4 bases and the J segment 3 bases; nucleotides outside the gene matches: 4. The CDR3 loop spans 16 amino acids. CDR1 is SGHRS and CDR2 is YFSETQ in the germline V gene. In DNA, the CDR3 is TGCGCCAGCAGCAACCGGACTAGCGGGAGGACAGATACGCAGTATTTT. Protein: CASSNRTSGRTDTQYF.

This clonotype was seen repeatedly, ten times or more. J is TRBJ1-5 and V is TRBV5-5, with 7 nucleotides matching TRBD1. This CDR3 comprises 14 residues. CDR1 is SGHKS and CDR2 is YYEKEE in the germline V gene (reference sequence). Unmatched junction bases numbered 1, after V lost 0 bases and J lost 4 bases. In nucleotides, the CDR3 is TGTGCCAGCAGCTTGGCCAGGGGGAATCAGCCCCAGCATTTT. This codes for CASSLARGNQPQHF.

This clonotype was seen more than once but under ten times. The rearrangement joins TRBV5-1 to TRBJ2-1; 10 bases map to TRBD2. J lost 4 bases, V lost 4 bases, and 5 bases had no gene match. Germline assignment: CDR1 SGHRS and CDR2 YFSETQ. This CDR3 contains 15 residues. CDR3 nucleotide sequence: TGCGCCAGCAGCCAGGTAGCGGGAGGATACAATGAGCAGTTCTTC. Protein: CASSQVAGGYNEQFF.

The sample holds a few counts of this clonotype. This chain joins TRBV20-1 and TRBJ2-3; the D is unclear. CDR1 is DFQATT and CDR2 is SNEGSKA in the germline V gene (reference sequence). The CDR3 covers 12 residues. Between the trimmed V and J ends, which lost 0 bases and 6 bases, there was a span of 7 bases. CDR3 amino acids: CSARDQPDTQYF. Here the CDR3 DNA reads TGCAGTGCTAGAGATCAGCCGGATACGCAGTATTTT.

DNA for the CDR3: TGTGCCAGCAGCGCCGACAGGGTACAAGAGACCCAGTACTTC. Translated, it gives CASSADRVQETQYF. The chain has TRBV9 and TRBJ2-5; 7 bases fit TRBD1. The CDR3 contains 14 residues. Germline V CDR1 and CDR2: SGDLS, YYNGEE. V gave up 3 bases and J gave up 2 bases; unmatched junction bases: 4.

CDR3 sequence reads: CASSGLGTEAFF. The CDR3 DNA reads TGTGCCAGCAGCGGCCTTGGCACTGAAGCTTTCTTT. This chain connects TRBV6-2 or TRBV6-3 to TRBJ1-1; no reliable D call. There are 12 residues in the CDR3. Germline-derived CDR1 and CDR2 are MNHEY and SVGEGT. Trimming removed 6 bases from V and 4 bases from J, with 9 bases in between.

This clonotype has a handful of counts. In nucleotides, the CDR3 is TGCAGTGCTAGAGGTCGCAGGGGGGCCTACGAGCAGTACTTC. Protein: CSARGRRGAYEQYF. The V call is TRBV20-1, the J call TRBJ2-7; possibly TRBD1 for D (7 bases). The CDR3 length is 14 residues. CDR1 is DFQATT, CDR2 SNEGSKA, per germline (reference sequence). V was cut by 1 base and J by 2 bases, with 12 bases left in between.

This clonotype has more than one count but fewer than ten. The chain combines TRBV7-8 with TRBJ2-5; D tentatively reads TRBD1 or TRBD2 (5 bases each). Germline CDR1 SGHVS, CDR2 FQNEAQ. V was trimmed by 1 base and J by 10 bases, leaving 10 bases between them. This CDR3 region has 12 residues. The CDR3 is CASSLGWDDQYF. DNA for the CDR3: TGTGCCAGCAGCTTAGGATGGGACGACCAGTACTTC.

The chain uses TRBV7-3 and TRBJ2-1; tentatively, D is TRBD1 or TRBD2 (5 bases each). The V gene lost 5 bases and the J gene lost 6 bases, with 14 bases spanning the gap. CDR3 length: 14 amino acids. The germline CDR1 and CDR2 sequences are SGHTA and FQGTGA. The DNA for the CDR3 is TGTGCCAGCAGCCCCGGTCCGGGGCCCAATGAGCAGTTCTTC. This gives the protein CASSPGPGPNEQFF.

The V and J genes are TRBV3-1 and TRBJ2-7; the match to TRBD2 covers 7 bases. The V gene end was trimmed by 0 bases and the J gene end by 2 bases; junction bases not matched to a gene: 4. The CDR3 runs 15 residues. CDR1 is LGHDT, CDR2 YNNKEL, per germline (reference sequence). The chain's CDR3 is CASSQDGGGPYEQYF. In DNA form, the CDR3 reads TGTGCCAGCAGCCAAGACGGGGGAGGGCCCTACGAGCAGTACTTC.

This clonotype was counted only a few times. The chain recombines TRBV11-1 with TRBJ2-2, with a tentative D call TRBD2 (6 bases). V was cut by 1 base and J by 6 bases, with 21 bases left in between. CDR1 SGHAT and CDR2 FQDESV come from the germline V gene (reference sequence). This CDR3 spans 18 amino acids. CDR3 loop: CASSLVWLGLLMSGELFF. The CDR3 region has the DNA TGTGCCAGCAGCTTAGTCTGGTTGGGACTCCTGATGTCCGGGGAGCTGTTTTTT.

Notes on this clonotype: The junction departs from germline at one end; a sequencing error may be responsible. The V and J genes are TRBV12-3 or TRBV12-4 and TRBJ2-3; D could derive from TRBD1 or TRBD2 (5 bases each). CDR3 size: 15 residues. The CDR3 spells CAGSRMGRAADTQYF. CDR3 sequence (DNA): TGTGCCGGCAGTCGTATGGGACGGGCGGCAGATACGCAGTATTTT.

This chain joins TRBV7-3 and TRBJ2-1, with a possible D match to TRBD2 (5 bases). Trimming took 2 bases from V and 6 from J, leaving 14 bases between them. CDR1 is SGHTA, CDR2 FQGTGA, per germline. The CDR3 is 15 amino acids. The CDR3 DNA sequence: TGTGCCAGCAGCTTATTACTCGGGAAACTCAATGAGCAGTTCTTC. Its protein is CASSLLLGKLNEQFF.

This clonotype was found a few times. The chain has TRBV18 and TRBJ2-7; D may match TRBD1 or TRBD2 (6 bases each). V dropped 6 bases and J dropped 0 bases, with 18 bases sitting between them. The CDR3 length is 16 residues. Germline V gene data show CDR1 as KGHSH and CDR2 as LQKENI. CDR3 region: CASSLGTPGSSYEQYF. The DNA of the CDR3 is TGTGCCAGCTCCCTCGGGACACCCGGGAGCTCCTACGAGCAGTACTTC.